Presented here are 26 T cell receptor beta chains from one specimen sequenced in a study of molecular identifiers for immune sequencing clone quantification. TCRdb used MiXCR to reprocess the PCR reads, holding one entry per CDR3 protein. Here the sample spans about half a million distinct CDR3 sequences, roughly 23% being singletons. Sequenced input: naive CD8+ T cells from blood, with Jurkat cell RNA spiked in. As for subset: FACS-sorted CD8+CD4-CCR7+CD45RA+ naive T cells. Every receptor here comes from a human donor in good health. Some libraries in this study had Jurkat cell RNA spiked in.

This clonotype was detected many times. The chain couples TRBV7-2 to TRBJ2-1; 8 positions agree with TRBD2. V lost 5 bases, J lost 5 bases, and 8 bases stayed unmatched. CDR1 is SGHTA, CDR2 FQGNSA, per germline. The CDR3 is 15 residues long. The chain's CDR3 is CASSPRPGLDNEQFF. In DNA form, the CDR3 reads TGTGCCAGCAGCCCGCGTCCGGGACTAGACAATGAGCAGTTCTTC.

This clonotype showed up many times. This chain links TRBV12-3 or TRBV12-4 with TRBJ2-3; D uncertain. CDR3 size: 13 residues. V was cut by 2 bases and J by 1 base, with 4 bases left in between. In DNA form, the CDR3 reads TGTGCCAGCAGTTTACAGGGCACAGATACGCAGTATTTT. Protein product: CASSLQGTDTQYF.

This clonotype has a handful of counts. V usage is TRBV27 and J usage is TRBJ1-6; the D gene is possibly TRBD1 (5 bases). Germline V lookup: CDR1 MNHEY, CDR2 SMNVEV (reference sequence). With 5 bases removed from V and 14 bases from J, the gap between germline ends came to 16 bases. The CDR3 has 13 amino acids. The CDR3 coding sequence is TGTGCCAGCAGTACAGGACGGCCCGCGGCCCTCCACTTT. Translation gives CASSTGRPAALHF.

The chain links TRBV24-1 to TRBJ1-1, with D tentatively TRBD1 (5 bases). V lost 10 bases, J lost 1 base, and 12 bases lay in between. Looked up from germline, CDR1 is KGHDR and CDR2 is SFDVKD. The CDR3 has 13 residues. The CDR3 loop is CATRGGTNTEAFF. The CDR3 bases are TGTGCCACGAGAGGAGGGACGAACACTGAAGCTTTCTTT.

V is TRBV6-2 or TRBV6-3 and J is TRBJ2-3; the match to TRBD1 covers 10 bases. The V gene end was trimmed by 2 bases and the J gene end by 2 bases; junction bases not matched to a gene: 7. Germline V lookup: CDR1 MNHEY, CDR2 SVGEGT. The length of the CDR3 is 17 residues. The CDR3 DNA is TGTGCCAGCAGTTACGGACAGGGGGTTAAGGCCACAGATACGCAGTATTTT. It yields the protein CASSYGQGVKATDTQYF.

A note on this clonotype: A read error may account for a junction end that differs from germline. J is TRBJ2-7 and V is TRBV4-1; maybe TRBD2 (6 bases). Looked up from germline, CDR1 is MGHRA and CDR2 is YSYEKL. The CDR3 is made up of 14 amino acids. Here the CDR3 DNA reads TGCGCCAGCAGCCCGGGCGGGGTCTCCTACGAGCAGCACTTC. This sequence encodes CASSPGGVSYEQHF.

As concerns this clonotype: A clone one base away is much larger, so this may be a read error. CDR3 coding DNA: TGTGGCAGTAGTATCGATGAAGGGAAAATGGCGCCCCAGCATTTT. This codes for CGSSIDEGKMAPQHF. This chain connects TRBV19 to TRBJ1-5; no firm D call. Germline-derived CDR1 and CDR2 are LNHDA and SQIVND (reference sequence). The CDR3 covers 15 residues.

This clonotype was detected a few times. The chain joins TRBV20-1 to TRBJ2-1; 11 bases are a match to TRBD2. The germline V gene encodes CDR1 DFQATT and CDR2 SNEGSKA (reference sequence). The CDR3 consists of 16 residues. Trimming cost V 5 bases and J 2 bases; bases outside gene matches: 8. CDR3 residues: CSAGYSGGGTYNEQFF. CDR3 DNA sequence: TGCAGTGCTGGATATAGCGGGGGGGGTACCTACAATGAGCAGTTCTTC.

At least ten counts were recorded for this clonotype. The rearrangement links TRBV12-5 to TRBJ2-2; no clear D gene. This CDR3 contains 15 residues. Germline CDR1 LGHNT, CDR2 FRNRAP. V was cut by 2 bases and J by 0 bases, with 7 bases left in between. This CDR3 reads CASGLWEANTGELFF. CDR3 coding DNA: TGTGCTAGTGGTTTGTGGGAAGCGAACACCGGGGAGCTGTTTTTT.

The chain carries TRBV12-3 or TRBV12-4 and TRBJ1-6, with TRBD1 matching 8 bases. The trim removed 4 bases at V and 3 bases at J, leaving 8 bases unmatched. The CDR3 has 17 amino acids. The CDR3 DNA follows: TGTGCCAGCAGTTCCCAGACAGGGGTCGGCTATAATTCACCCCTCCACTTT. It translates to CASSSQTGVGYNSPLHF.

This clonotype was detected many times. The chain is built from TRBV29-1 and TRBJ2-7; 9 bases are a match to TRBD2. J lost 2 bases, V lost 5 bases, and 4 bases had no gene match. This CDR3 comprises 13 residues. In germline, CDR1 is SQVTM, CDR2 ANQGSEA. The CDR3 DNA reads TGCAGCGTTTTAGCGGGAGAGACCTACGAGCAGTACTTC. It is translated as CSVLAGETYEQYF.

This clonotype was counted once. A clone one base away is much larger, so this may be a read error. This chain connects TRBV7-9 to TRBJ2-2; TRBD1 matches 10 bases. The germline V gene encodes CDR1 SEHNR and CDR2 FQNEAQ (reference sequence). The CDR3 totals 16 residues. The trim removed 4 bases at V and 6 bases at J, leaving 8 bases unmatched. The DNA for the CDR3 is TGTGCCAGCAGCTCCGTGGGGACAGGGGATTCCGGGGAGCTGTTTTTT. It is translated as CASSSVGTGDSGELFF.

With regard to this clonotype: A read error may produce the germline difference seen at one junction end. The V call is TRBV10-3, the J call TRBJ2-3; TRBD2 matches at 9 bases. CDR3 size: 16 residues. The germline V gene encodes CDR1 ENHRY and CDR2 SYGVKD. The CDR3 protein is CAISESEAGGTDAQYF. CDR3 bases: TGTGCCATCAGTGAGTCGGAAGCGGGGGGCACAGATGCGCAGTATTTT.

In its sample, this clonotype was seen once. The rearrangement uses TRBV6-1 and TRBJ1-4; a possible D gene is TRBD1 (6 bases). Trimming left V 7 bases short and J 12 bases short, with 18 bases between. Germline CDR1 and CDR2: MNHNS and SASEGT. The CDR3 sequence is 13 residues long. CDR3 nucleotides: TGTGCCAGCACCACGACAGGTGCCGGGGAACTGTTTTTT. Its protein product is CASTTTGAGELFF.

About this clonotype: The junction departs from the called germline gene at one end, perhaps through a read error. The V gene is TRBV27, the J gene TRBJ2-2; D may correspond to TRBD1 or TRBD2 (5 bases each). The CDR3 sequence is 15 residues long. CDR1 and CDR2 (germline): MNHEY, SMNVEV (reference sequence). The CDR3 sequence: CASSPSGTNTGELLF. The DNA of the CDR3 is TGTGCCAGCAGTCCTTCCGGGACCAACACCGGGGAGCTGCTTTTT.

The J gene is TRBJ1-2, the V gene TRBV2, with TRBD1 identical over 9 bases. The CDR3 covers 13 residues. Germline V gene lookup returns CDR1 SNHLY and CDR2 FYNNEI. The V gene end was trimmed by 7 bases and the J gene end by 6 bases; junction bases not matched to a gene: 6. The chain's CDR3 is CASKGDREDGYTF. The CDR3 DNA follows: TGTGCCAGCAAAGGGGACAGGGAAGATGGCTACACCTTC.

This clonotype has at least ten counts. The V call is TRBV14, the J call TRBJ2-3; D gene uncertain. Looked up from germline, CDR1 is SGHDN and CDR2 is FVKESK. V gave up 8 bases and J gave up 2 bases, with 17 bases separating them. The CDR3 has 15 amino acids. CDR3: CASAKLFGSTDTQYF. The CDR3 nucleotides are TGTGCCAGCGCCAAGCTATTCGGATCCACAGATACGCAGTATTTT.

This clonotype was seen once. This sequence joins TRBV7-9 and TRBJ2-7; D is possibly TRBD2 (6 bases). Trimming pared 5 bases from V and 2 bases from J, leaving 16 bases between. The CDR3 is 15 residues long. CDR1 and CDR2 (germline): SEHNR, FQNEAQ (reference sequence). CDR3 sequence reads: CASSHLTSWAYEQYF. The CDR3 nucleotides are TGTGCCAGCAGCCACCTAACTAGCTGGGCCTACGAGCAGTACTTC. Full variable domain (missing parts from reference TRBV7-9 and TRBJ2-7): DTGVSQNPRHKITKRGQNVTFRCDPISEHNRLYWYRQTLGQGPEFLTYFQNEAQLEKSRLLSDRFSAERPKGSFSTLEIQRTEQGDSAMYLCASSHLTSWAYEQYFGPGTRLTVT.

A few counts support this clonotype. The chain couples TRBV7-6 to TRBJ2-2; no definite D call. From germline, CDR1 is SGHVS and CDR2 FNYEAQ. The CDR3 has 13 residues. V lost 4 bases and J lost 5, with 8 bases in between. CDR3 sequence reads: CASSYDLTGELFF. The CDR3 nucleotides are TGTGCCAGCAGCTATGACCTTACCGGGGAGCTGTTTTTT.

In its sample, this clonotype was seen once. With a much larger clone just one base away, this may be a read error. The chain carries TRBV20-1 and TRBJ2-7; D remains ambiguous. The CDR3 runs 12 residues. The germline V gene has CDR1 DFQATT and CDR2 SNEGSKA (reference sequence). CDR3 in amino acids: CSATALGYEQDF. CDR3 in DNA: TGCAGTGCCACAGCCCTTGGTTACGAGCAGGACTTC.

The chain is built from TRBV19 and TRBJ2-1; D is unresolved. Germline values: CDR1 LNHDA, CDR2 SQIVND (reference sequence). V gave up 7 bases and J gave up 4 bases, with 11 bases separating them. This CDR3 comprises 13 residues. For the CDR3, the DNA is TGTGCCAGTACCACTCTGGGTTACAATGAGCAGTTCTTC. Its protein is CASTTLGYNEQFF.

At least ten counts were recorded for this clonotype. This rearrangement joins TRBV9 to TRBJ1-2; 7 bases agree with TRBD1. V dropped 4 bases and J dropped 9; count of bases not matched to a gene: 12. CDR1 and CDR2 (germline): SGDLS, YYNGEE. This CDR3 region has 14 residues. The CDR3 is CASSPKNQGESYTF. Written as DNA, the CDR3 is TGTGCCAGCAGCCCCAAAAACCAGGGGGAGAGCTACACCTTC.

This clonotype was seen repeatedly, ten times or more. The CDR3 sequence: CASSLGGGKNIQYF. The CDR3 nucleotides are TGTGCCAGCAGCTTAGGAGGGGGCAAAAACATTCAGTACTTC. The chain joins TRBV7-9 to TRBJ2-4; possible D gene TRBD1, 6 bases. The CDR3 has 14 residues. V was pared by 1 base and J by 3 bases, with 7 bases between. Germline V CDR1 and CDR2: SEHNR, FQNEAQ (reference sequence).

This clonotype has just a few counts. The V call is TRBV18, the J call TRBJ2-7; D possibly uses TRBD1 or TRBD2 (5 bases each). V was pared by 3 bases and J by 5 bases, with 14 bases between. Germline CDR1 is KGHSH and CDR2 is LQKENI. The CDR3 runs to 14 residues. The CDR3 sequence is CASSPPGPWHEQYF. The CDR3 bases are TGTGCCAGCTCACCTCCGGGACCATGGCACGAGCAGTACTTC.

This clonotype was recorded a few times. The chain has TRBV24-1 and TRBJ1-5, with 7 bases that match TRBD1. The CDR3 is 18 residues long. In germline, CDR1 is KGHDR, CDR2 SFDVKD. Trimming removed 5 bases from V and 4 bases from J; junction bases left unmatched: 16. The CDR3 DNA reads as TGTGCCACCAGTGGCGGGAGGGGTGCCAGGGGGTGGAATCAGCCCCAGCATTTT. This sequence encodes CATSGGRGARGWNQPQHF.

This clonotype was counted only a few times. V and J are TRBV28 and TRBJ2-3; D not certain. Trimming pared 0 bases from V and 2 bases from J, leaving 9 bases between. The CDR3 totals 15 residues. In germline, CDR1 is MDHEN, CDR2 SYDVKM. CDR3 nucleotide sequence: TGTGCCAGCAGTTTATGGAGATCGGACACAGATACGCAGTATTTT. Translated, it gives CASSLWRSDTDTQYF.